This TCR beta chain was sequenced for a study of shared clonotypes between healthy human individuals. General study points: Sequencing of the sorted subsets was shown by rarefaction to be incomplete despite large depth.

Trimming at V came to 7 bases and at J to 3 bases, leaving 11 bases not matched to a gene. The CDR3 length is 14 residues. Looked up from germline, CDR1 is SQVTM and CDR2 is ANQGSEA. A note on this clone: The antigen is not known.

Assay: immunoSEQ multiplex PCR; the TCRdb copy retains only in-frame clones and omits some. Seen here are 2 million or so clones, roughly 95% observed once, and the top ten hold more than 0.1%. The sequence derives from a man between 18 and 35 years old in good health. The chain employs TRBV29-1 and TRBJ2-7; 8 nucleotides match TRBD2. Sequencing was done on a sample of naive CD4+ T cells sorted from blood. Subset in this sample: CD45RA+ positively selected. The CDR3 loop is CSGGSTSGLYEQYF. The CDR3 DNA reads TGCAGCGGGGGTTCAACTAGCGGCCTCTACGAGCAGTACTTC.